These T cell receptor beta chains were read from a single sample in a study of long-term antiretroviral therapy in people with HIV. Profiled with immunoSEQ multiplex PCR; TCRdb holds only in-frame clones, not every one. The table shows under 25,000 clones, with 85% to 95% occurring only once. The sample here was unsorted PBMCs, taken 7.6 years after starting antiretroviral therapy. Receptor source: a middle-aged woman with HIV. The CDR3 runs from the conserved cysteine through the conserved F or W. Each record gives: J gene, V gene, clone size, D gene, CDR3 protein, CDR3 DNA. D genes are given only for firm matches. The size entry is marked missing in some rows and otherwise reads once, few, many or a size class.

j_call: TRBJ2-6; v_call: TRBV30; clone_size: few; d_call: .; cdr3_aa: CAFTSRSGANVLTF; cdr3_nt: TGTGCCTTTACGTCCCGCTCTGGGGCCAACGTCCTGACTTTC
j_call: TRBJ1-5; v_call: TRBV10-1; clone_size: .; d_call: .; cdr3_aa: CASSAQLDQPQHF; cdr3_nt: TGCGCCAGCAGTGCCCAGCTAGATCAGCCCCAGCATTTT
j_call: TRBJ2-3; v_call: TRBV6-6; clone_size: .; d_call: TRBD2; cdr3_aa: CANSQRGVSTDTQYF; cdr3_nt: TGTGCCAACAGCCAGCGGGGGGTTAGCACAGATACGCAGTATTTT
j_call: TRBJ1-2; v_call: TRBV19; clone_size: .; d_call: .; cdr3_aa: CASSTRRTNYGYTF; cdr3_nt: TGTGCCAGTAGTACGCGCAGGACTAACTATGGCTACACCTTC
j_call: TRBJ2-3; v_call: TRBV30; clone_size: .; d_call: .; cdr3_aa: CASDGGWEDTQYF; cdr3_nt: TGTGCCTCCGACGGAGGGTGGGAAGATACGCAGTATTTT
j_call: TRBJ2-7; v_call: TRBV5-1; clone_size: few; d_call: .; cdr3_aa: CASSLDPGGGAYEQYF; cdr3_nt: TGCGCCAGCAGCTTGGATCCTGGAGGGGGCGCCTACGAGCAGTACTTC
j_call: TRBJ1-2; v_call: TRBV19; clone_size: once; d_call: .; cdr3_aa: CASSIALQRNYGYTF; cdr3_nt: TGTGCCAGTAGTATTGCCTTACAGCGTAACTATGGCTACACCTTC
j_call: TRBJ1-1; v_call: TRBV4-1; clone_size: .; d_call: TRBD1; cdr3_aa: CASSQEVGQGATEAFF; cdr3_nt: TGCGCCAGCAGCCAAGAAGTGGGACAGGGGGCAACTGAAGCTTTCTTT
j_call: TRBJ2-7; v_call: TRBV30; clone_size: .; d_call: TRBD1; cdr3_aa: CAWGTGNTYEQYF; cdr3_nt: TGTGCCTGGGGGACAGGGAATACCTACGAGCAGTACTTC
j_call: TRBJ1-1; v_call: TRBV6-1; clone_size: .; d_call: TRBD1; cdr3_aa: CASSVDRGLGEAFF; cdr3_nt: TGTGCCAGCAGTGTGGACAGGGGGCTGGGTGAAGCTTTCTTT
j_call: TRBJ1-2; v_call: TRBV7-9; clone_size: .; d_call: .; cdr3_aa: CASSPPSADNYGYTF; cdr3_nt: TGTGCCAGCAGCCCCCCCTCGGCGGACAACTATGGCTACACCTTC
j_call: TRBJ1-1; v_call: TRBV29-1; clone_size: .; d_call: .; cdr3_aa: CSVGGDTGVEAFF; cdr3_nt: TGCAGCGTTGGAGGGGACACTGGTGTGGAGGCTTTCTTT
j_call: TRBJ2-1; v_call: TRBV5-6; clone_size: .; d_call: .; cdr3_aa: CASSLEVTRSYNEQFF; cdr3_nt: TGTGCCAGCAGCCTGGAGGTGACCCGCTCCTACAATGAGCAGTTCTTC
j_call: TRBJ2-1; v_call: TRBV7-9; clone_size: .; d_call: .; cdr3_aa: CASSLVRQSSYNEQFF; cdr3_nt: TGTGCCAGCAGCTTAGTTCGCCAGAGCTCCTACAATGAGCAGTTCTTC
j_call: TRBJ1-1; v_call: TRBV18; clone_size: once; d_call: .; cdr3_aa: CATTALGGPNTEAFF; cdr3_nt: TGTGCCACCACAGCCCTGGGGGGACCGAACACTGAAGCTTTCTTT
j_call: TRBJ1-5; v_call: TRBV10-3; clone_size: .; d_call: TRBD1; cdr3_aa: CAISEETGQGPQHF; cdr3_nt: TGTGCCATCAGTGAGGAGACAGGGCAGGGGCCCCAGCATTTT
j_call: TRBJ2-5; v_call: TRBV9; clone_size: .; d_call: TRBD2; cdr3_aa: CASSPGLLETQYF; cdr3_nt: TGTGCCAGCAGCCCGGGACTACTAGAGACCCAGTACTTC
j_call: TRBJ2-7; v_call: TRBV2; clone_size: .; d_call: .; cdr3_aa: CASSEAQQPSYEQYF; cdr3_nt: TGTGCCAGCAGTGAAGCACAGCAACCCTCCTACGAGCAGTACTTC
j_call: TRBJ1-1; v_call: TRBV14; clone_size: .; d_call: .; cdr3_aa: CASSQLGGALGTEAFF; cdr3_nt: TGTGCCAGCAGCCAATTGGGTGGCGCCCTGGGCACTGAAGCTTTCTTT
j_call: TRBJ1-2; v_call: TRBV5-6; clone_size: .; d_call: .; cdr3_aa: CASGAGLNYGYTF; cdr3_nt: TGTGCCTCAGGAGCGGGTTTGAACTATGGCTACACCTTC
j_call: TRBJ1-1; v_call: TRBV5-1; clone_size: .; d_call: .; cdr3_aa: CASSLAPGSQGEAFF; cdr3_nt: TGCGCCAGCAGCTTGGCCCCAGGTAGTCAGGGTGAAGCTTTCTTT
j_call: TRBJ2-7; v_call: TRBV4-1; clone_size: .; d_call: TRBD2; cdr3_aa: CASSQAGGGTYEQYF; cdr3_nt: TGCGCCAGCAGCCAGGCGGGGGGCGGAACATACGAGCAGTACTTC
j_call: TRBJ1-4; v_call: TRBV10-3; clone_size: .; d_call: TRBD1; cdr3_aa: CAISESDRRDEKLFF; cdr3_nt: TGTGCCATCAGTGAGTCGGACAGGAGAGATGAAAAACTGTTTTTT
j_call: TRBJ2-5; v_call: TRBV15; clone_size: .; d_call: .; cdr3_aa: CATSRDLTGTKTQYF; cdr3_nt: TGTGCCACCAGCAGAGATCTTACGGGAACGAAGACCCAGTACTTC
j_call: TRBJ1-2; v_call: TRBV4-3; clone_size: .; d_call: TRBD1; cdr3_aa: CASSPQSPGTGDGYTF; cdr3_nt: TGCGCCAGCAGCCCCCAAAGCCCCGGGACAGGAGATGGCTACACCTTC
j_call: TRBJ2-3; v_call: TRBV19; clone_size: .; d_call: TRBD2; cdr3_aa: CASSIEGLAGGRPTDTQYF; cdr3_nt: TGTGCCAGTAGTATAGAGGGACTAGCGGGGGGTCGACCCACAGATACGCAGTATTTT
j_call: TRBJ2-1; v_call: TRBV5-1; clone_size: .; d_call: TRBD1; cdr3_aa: CASSSPGAGGALYDEQFF; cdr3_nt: TGCGCCAGCAGCTCCCCGGGCGCAGGGGGCGCCCTTTATGATGAGCAGTTCTTC
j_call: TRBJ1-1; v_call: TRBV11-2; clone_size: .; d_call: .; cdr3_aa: CASSFGTHAFF; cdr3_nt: TGTGCCAGCAGCTTCGGGACACATGCTTTCTTT
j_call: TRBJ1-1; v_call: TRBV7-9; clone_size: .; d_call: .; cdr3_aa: CASSLYMGGTEAFF; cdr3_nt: TGTGCCAGCAGCTTGTATATGGGTGGAACTGAAGCTTTCTTT
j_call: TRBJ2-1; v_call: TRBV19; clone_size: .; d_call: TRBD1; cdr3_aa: CASSGTGGGRQQFF; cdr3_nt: TGTGCCAGTAGCGGGACAGGGGGCGGGCGACAGCAGTTCTTC
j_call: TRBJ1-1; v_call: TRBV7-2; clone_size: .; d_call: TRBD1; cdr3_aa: CASSPWVQGYTEAFF; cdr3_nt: TGTGCCAGCAGCCCCTGGGTACAGGGGTACACTGAAGCTTTCTTT
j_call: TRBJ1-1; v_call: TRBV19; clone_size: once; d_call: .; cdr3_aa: CASSPQGNTEAFF; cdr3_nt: TGTGCCAGTAGTCCCCAGGGGAACACTGAAGCTTTCTTT
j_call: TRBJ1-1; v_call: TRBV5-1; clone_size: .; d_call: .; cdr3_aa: CASSFSPKGTEAFF; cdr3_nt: TGCGCCAGCAGCTTCTCGCCCAAGGGAACTGAAGCTTTCTTT
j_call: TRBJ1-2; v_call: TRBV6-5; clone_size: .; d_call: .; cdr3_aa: CASSTNMGGYTF; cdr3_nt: TGTGCCAGCAGCACAAACATGGGAGGCTACACCTTC
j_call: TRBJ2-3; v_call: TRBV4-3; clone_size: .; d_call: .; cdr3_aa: CASSPASGPWTDTQYF; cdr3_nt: TGCGCCAGCAGCCCGGCCTCCGGGCCTTGGACAGATACGCAGTATTTT
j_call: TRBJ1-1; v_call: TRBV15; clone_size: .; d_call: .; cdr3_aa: CATSRPGMNTEAFF; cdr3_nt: TGTGCCACCAGCAGACCAGGGATGAACACTGAAGCTTTCTTT
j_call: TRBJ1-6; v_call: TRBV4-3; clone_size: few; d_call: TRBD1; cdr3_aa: CASSRGQGAFSPLHF; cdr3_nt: TGCGCCAGCAGCCGGGGACAGGGGGCTTTTTCACCCCTCCACTTT
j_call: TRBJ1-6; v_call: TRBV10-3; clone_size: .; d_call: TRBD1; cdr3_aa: CAISEYGQGSNSPLHF; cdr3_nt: TGTGCCATCAGTGAGTACGGACAGGGTTCTAACTCACCCCTCCACTTT
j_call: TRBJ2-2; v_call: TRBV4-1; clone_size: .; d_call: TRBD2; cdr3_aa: CASSQDWGGELAGELFF; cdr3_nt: TGCGCCAGCAGCCAAGATTGGGGGGGGGAGTTAGCCGGGGAGCTGTTTTTT
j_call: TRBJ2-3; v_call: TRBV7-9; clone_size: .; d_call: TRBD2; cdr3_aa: CASSSPGALRGATDTQYF; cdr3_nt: TGTGCCAGCAGCTCACCAGGAGCCTTGCGGGGGGCCACAGATACGCAGTATTTT
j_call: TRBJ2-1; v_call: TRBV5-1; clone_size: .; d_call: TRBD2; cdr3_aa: CASSLVRSGGRNEQFF; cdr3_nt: TGCGCCAGCAGCTTGGTTCGTAGCGGGGGGCGGAATGAGCAGTTCTTC
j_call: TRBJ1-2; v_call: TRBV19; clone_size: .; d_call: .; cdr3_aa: CASSPRAQGTYGYTF; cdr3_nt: TGTGCCAGTAGTCCCCGGGCACAGGGTACCTATGGCTACACCTTC
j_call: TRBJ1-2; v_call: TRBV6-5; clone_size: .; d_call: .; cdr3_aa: CAISAGAANYGYTF; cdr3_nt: TGTGCCATCAGTGCTGGGGCGGCTAACTATGGCTACACCTTC
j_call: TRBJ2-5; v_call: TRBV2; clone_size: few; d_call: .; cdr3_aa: CASSEWEETQYF; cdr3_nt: TGTGCCAGCAGTGAATGGGAAGAGACCCAGTACTTC
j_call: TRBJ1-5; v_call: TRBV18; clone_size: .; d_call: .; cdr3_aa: CASSQSGGGQPQHF; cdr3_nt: TGTGCCAGCTCACAATCAGGAGGTGGTCAGCCCCAGCATTTT
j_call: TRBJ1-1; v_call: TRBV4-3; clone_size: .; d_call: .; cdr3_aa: CASSQFPGSSGMNTEAFF; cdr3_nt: TGCGCCAGCAGCCAATTCCCGGGATCATCGGGTATGAACACTGAAGCTTTCTTT
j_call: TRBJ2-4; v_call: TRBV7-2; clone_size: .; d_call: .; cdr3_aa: CASSSDSKGIQYF; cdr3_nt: TGTGCCAGCAGTTCCGACAGTAAAGGCATTCAGTACTTC
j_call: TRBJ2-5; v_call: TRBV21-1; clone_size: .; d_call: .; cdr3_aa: CASSKVCIGTSGGETQYF; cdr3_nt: TGTGCCAGCAGCAAAGTCTGTATTGGGACTAGCGGGGGAGAGACCCAGTACTTC
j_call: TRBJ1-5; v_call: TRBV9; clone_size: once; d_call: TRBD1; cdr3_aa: CASSQRDRLLRPQHF; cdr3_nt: TGTGCCAGCAGCCAGCGGGACAGACTCCTGCGGCCCCAGCATTTT
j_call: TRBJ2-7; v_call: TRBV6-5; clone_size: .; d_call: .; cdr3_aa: CASRRGGDSYEQYF; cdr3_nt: TGTGCCAGCAGACGTGGAGGGGACTCCTACGAGCAGTACTTC
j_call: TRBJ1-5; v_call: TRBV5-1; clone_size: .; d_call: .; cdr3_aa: CASSLESGGNQPQHF; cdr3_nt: TGCGCCAGCAGCTTAGAATCCGGTGGCAATCAGCCCCAGCATTTT
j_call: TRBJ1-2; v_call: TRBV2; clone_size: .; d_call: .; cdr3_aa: CASRQENYGYTF; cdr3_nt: TGTGCCAGCAGACAGGAGAACTATGGCTACACCTTC
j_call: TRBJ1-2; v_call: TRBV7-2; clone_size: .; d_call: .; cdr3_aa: CASSPGAGWGYTF; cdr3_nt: TGTGCCAGCAGCCCGGGGGCAGGGTGGGGCTACACCTTC
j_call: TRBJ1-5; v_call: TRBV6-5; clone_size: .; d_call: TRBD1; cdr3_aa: CASRQLTGHNQPQHF; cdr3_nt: TGTGCCAGCAGGCAACTGACAGGGCATAATCAGCCCCAGCATTTT
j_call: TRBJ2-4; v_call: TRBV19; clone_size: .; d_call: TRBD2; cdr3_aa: CASRVGLAGGKNIQYF; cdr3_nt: TGTGCCAGTAGGGTCGGACTAGCGGGAGGTAAAAACATTCAGTACTTC
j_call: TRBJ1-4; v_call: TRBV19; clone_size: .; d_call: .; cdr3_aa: CASSTTHRGEKLFF; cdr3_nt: TGTGCCAGTAGTACAACACATCGGGGGGAAAAACTGTTTTTT
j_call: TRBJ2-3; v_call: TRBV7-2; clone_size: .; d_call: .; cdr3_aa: CASSLASPSTDTQYF; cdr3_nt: TGTGCCAGCAGCTTAGCTTCCCCTAGCACAGATACGCAGTATTTT
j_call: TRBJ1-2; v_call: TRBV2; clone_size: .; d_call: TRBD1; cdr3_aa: CASSGTGNYGYTF; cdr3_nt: TGTGCCAGCAGTGGGACAGGGAACTATGGCTACACCTTC